The 27 T cell receptor beta chains presented below share a single source sample, sequenced in a study of beta chain features in type 1 diabetes. The study reverse transcribed the entire isolated RNA, so it sequenced expressed TCRB transcripts. Here immunoSEQ multiplex PCR was the method, and the copy in TCRdb shows in-frame clones only, minus some. In the table there are over 65,000 clones, about a third of which are singletons. Material for sequencing was stem cell memory CD4+ T cells from blood. These receptor sequences come from a woman under 30 in good health.

This clone was observed a few times. CDR3 in amino acids: CAWSVSNQPQHF. As DNA, the CDR3 is TGTGCCTGGAGTGTGAGTAATCAGCCCCAGCATTTT. This sequence joins TRBV30 and TRBJ1-5; D not certain. The V gene lost 0 bases and the J gene lost 4 bases, with 4 bases spanning the gap. Germline values: CDR1 GTSNPN, CDR2 SVGIG (reference sequence). The length of the CDR3 is 12 residues.

V and J are TRBV10-2 and TRBJ1-1; TRBD1 matches at 7 bases. Germline loops: CDR1 WSHSY, CDR2 SAAADI. This CDR3 has 17 residues. The V gene end was trimmed by 6 bases and the J gene end by 6 bases; junction bases not matched to a gene: 19. The CDR3 sequence is CASSLTQGSQGEPEAFF. Here the CDR3 DNA reads TGCGCCAGCAGCCTCACACAGGGGTCGCAGGGGGAGCCTGAAGCTTTCTTT.

This chain joins TRBV5-8 and TRBJ2-5; 12 nucleotides line up with TRBD2. V lost 3 bases to trimming and J lost 5 bases; unmatched junction nucleotides: 14. Looked up from germline, CDR1 is SGHTS and CDR2 is YDEGEE. The CDR3 has 18 amino acids. This CDR3 is CASSSVGTSGPKGETQYF. The CDR3 DNA sequence: TGTGCCAGCAGCTCCGTGGGGACTAGCGGGCCCAAGGGGGAGACCCAGTACTTC.

The chain links TRBV2 to TRBJ2-2; D is perhaps TRBD2 (5 bases). Trimming pared 1 base from V and 0 bases from J, leaving 6 bases between. The CDR3 runs 15 residues. Germline-derived CDR1 and CDR2 are SNHLY and FYNNEI. CDR3 nucleotides: TGTGCCAGCAGTGAAGTCGGGGCGAACACCGGGGAGCTGTTTTTT. It encodes CASSEVGANTGELFF.

This clone has a handful of counts. CDR3: CASSLYEGDLGEQYF. The DNA of the CDR3 is TGTGCCAGCAGCTTGTACGAAGGGGATCTGGGGGAGCAGTACTTC. The V call is TRBV5-8, the J call TRBJ2-7, with D perhaps TRBD1 (5 bases). The CDR3 is made up of 15 amino acids. Trimming removed 1 base from V and 7 bases from J, with 18 bases in between. CDR1 and CDR2 from the germline V gene are SGHTS and YDEGEE.

The V and J genes are TRBV18 and TRBJ2-2; a weak D match, TRBD1 (6 bases). The CDR3 has 15 residues. Deletions cut 1 base from V and 2 bases from J, with 8 bases between. The germline V gene has CDR1 KGHSH and CDR2 LQKENI. CDR3 nucleotides: TGTGCCAGCTCACCACTGGACAGCAACACCGGGGAGCTGTTTTTT. Its translation is CASSPLDSNTGELFF. Complete variable domain (other parts from reference TRBV18 and TRBJ2-2): NAGVMQNPRHLVRRRGQEARLRCSPMKGHSHVYWYRQLPEEGLKFMVYLQKENIIDESGMPKERFSAEFPKEGPSILRIQQVVRGDSAAYFCASSPLDSNTGELFFGEGSRLTVL.

The CDR3 spells CASSIGQINEKLFF. The CDR3 DNA reads as TGTGCCAGCAGCATCGGACAGATTAATGAAAAACTGTTTTTT. The chain recombines TRBV7-2 with TRBJ1-4; maybe TRBD1 (6 bases). CDR3 length equals 14 residues. V lost 5 bases and J lost 4, with 11 bases in between. The germline gives CDR1 SGHTA, CDR2 FQGNSA.

This clone was recorded a few times. This chain connects TRBV5-4 to TRBJ1-1; tentatively, D is TRBD1 (5 bases). Per germline, CDR1 SGHNT and CDR2 YYREEE (reference sequence). The CDR3 consists of 14 residues. V lost 1 base and J 5 bases, leaving 12 bases between the germline ends. The CDR3, as DNA: TGTGCCAGCAGCTTGTCTGGGGAGGGGACTGAAGCTTTCTTT. This codes for CASSLSGEGTEAFF.

This clone was counted a few times. The chain joins TRBV5-1 to TRBJ2-3; D call uncertain. The germline gives CDR1 SGHRS, CDR2 YFSETQ. Trimming pared 7 bases from V and 0 bases from J, leaving 12 bases between. The CDR3 length is 14 residues. The CDR3 DNA is TGCGCCAGCGCCGACTCAACTAGCACAGATACGCAGTATTTT. Its translation: CASADSTSTDTQYF.

This clone appeared a few times. V gene TRBV6-5 combines with J gene TRBJ2-2, with TRBD2 identical over 7 bases. The CDR3 extends over 14 amino acids. V trimming: 6 bases; J trimming: 4 bases; junction bases outside the gene matches: 5. In germline, CDR1 is MNHEY, CDR2 SVGAGI. CDR3 nucleotides: TGTGCCAGCAGGCGCCGGGAGGTCACCGGGGAGCTGTTTTTT. Protein product: CASRRREVTGELFF.

The chain combines TRBV30 with TRBJ1-2, with D maybe TRBD1 (6 bases). This CDR3 is 12 amino acids long. Trimming left V 2 bases short and J 12 bases short, with 16 bases between. Germline CDR1 reads GTSNPN; CDR2 reads SVGIG (reference sequence). Here the CDR3 DNA reads TGTGCCTGGAGTCAAGGGACAAGGCGCCACACCTTC. Translating gives CAWSQGTRRHTF.

The rearrangement joins TRBV6-5 to TRBJ2-5; TRBD2 agrees at 9 bases. The CDR3 spans 15 residues. Germline V CDR1 and CDR2: MNHEY, SVGAGI. V trimming: 4 bases; J trimming: 4 bases; junction bases outside the gene matches: 7. The CDR3 reads CASSSPPSGIETQYF. For the CDR3, the DNA is TGTGCCAGCAGTTCCCCCCCTAGCGGGATAGAGACCCAGTACTTC.

V gene TRBV7-2 combines with J gene TRBJ1-2, with 8 bases lining up with TRBD1. There are 14 residues in the CDR3. After removal of 5 bases from V and 7 bases from J, the junction contained 9 bases not matched to a gene. Germline lookup yields CDR1 SGHTA and CDR2 FQGNSA. CDR3 coding DNA: TGTGCCAGCAGCCTACCCGACAGGGGAGGTGGCTACACCTTC. It encodes CASSLPDRGGGYTF. Supplemented by reference TRBV7-2 and TRBJ1-2, the full variable domain reads GAGVSQSPSNKVTEKGKDVELRCDPISGHTALYWYRQSLGQGLEFLIYFQGNSAPDKSGLPSDRFSAERTGGSVSTLTIQRTQQEDSAVYLCASSLPDRGGGYTFGSGTRLTVV.

The V gene is TRBV5-4, the J gene TRBJ2-7; tentatively, D is TRBD2 (5 bases). The CDR3 loop spans 13 amino acids. Germline V CDR1 and CDR2: SGHNT, YYREEE (reference sequence). V was clipped by 2 bases and J by 4 bases, with 10 bases between them. CDR3 bases: TGTGCCAGCAGCTTTGAACGGGGTTACGAGCAGTACTTC. It specifies CASSFERGYEQYF.

This clone was observed a few times. The gene calls are TRBV2 and TRBJ1-5; maybe TRBD1 (5 bases). V lost 2 bases to trimming and J lost 7 bases, with 12 bases between them. The germline V gene has CDR1 SNHLY and CDR2 FYNNEI. The CDR3 is 14 residues long. CDR3 sequence (DNA): TGTGCCAGCAGTGAAATTCAGGGAAACCAGCCCCAGCATTTT. Encoded protein: CASSEIQGNQPQHF.

This clone was observed at least ten times. The V call is TRBV30, the J call TRBJ1-5; no reliable D call. Trimming removed 2 bases at V and 8 bases at J, with 10 bases between. The CDR3 has 12 residues. Per germline, CDR1 GTSNPN and CDR2 SVGIG (reference sequence). The CDR3 DNA is TGTGCCTGGAGTAAGGATCGGGAGCCCCAGCATTTT. Translated, it gives CAWSKDREPQHF.

This chain joins TRBV7-2 and TRBJ1-2; 11 bases match TRBD1. The CDR3 is 15 amino acids. Germline CDR1 and CDR2: SGHTA and FQGNSA. V dropped 5 bases and J dropped 4; count of bases not matched to a gene: 6. The CDR3 loop is CASSVRTGGGYGYTF. The CDR3 DNA is TGTGCCAGCAGCGTTCGGACAGGGGGCGGCTATGGCTACACCTTC. The variable domain in full, with the rest retrieved from reference TRBV7-2 and TRBJ1-2, is GAGVSQSPSNKVTEKGKDVELRCDPISGHTALYWYRQSLGQGLEFLIYFQGNSAPDKSGLPSDRFSAERTGGSVSTLTIQRTQQEDSAVYLCASSVRTGGGYGYTFGSGTRLTVV.

The CDR3 loop is CASSPPRGGSNEQFF. The CDR3, as DNA: TGTGCCAGCAGCCCCCCTAGGGGGGGATCGAATGAGCAGTTCTTC. The chain combines TRBV5-4 with TRBJ2-1, with a possible D match to TRBD2 (7 bases). CDR1 SGHNT and CDR2 YYREEE come from the germline V gene (reference sequence). The CDR3 loop spans 15 amino acids. V was shortened by 4 bases and J by 7 bases, with 18 bases between the two germline ends.

There are a few counts of this clone. The rearrangement links TRBV5-4 to TRBJ2-1, with D perhaps matching TRBD2 (6 bases). Trimming cost V 4 bases and J 7 bases, with 18 bases left between them. The CDR3 length is 15 residues. Germline CDR1 is SGHNT and CDR2 is YYREEE (reference sequence). The CDR3 bases are TGTGCCAGCAGCCAAGATTGGCGGGGCCCTAATGAGCAGTTCTTC. This sequence encodes CASSQDWRGPNEQFF.

J is TRBJ2-5 and V is TRBV6-5; D may be TRBD2 (5 bases). The CDR3 covers 16 residues. Looked up from germline, CDR1 is MNHEY and CDR2 is SVGAGI. Between the trimmed V and J ends, which lost 4 bases and 2 bases, there was a span of 17 bases. CDR3 protein: CASSSTTPGVQETQYF. The CDR3, as DNA: TGTGCCAGCAGTTCAACCACCCCCGGGGTTCAAGAGACCCAGTACTTC.

The rearrangement links TRBV25-1 to TRBJ1-3; D not certain. The germline V gene has CDR1 MGHDK and CDR2 SYGVNS. With 4 bases removed from V and 4 bases from J, the gap between germline ends came to 11 bases. This CDR3 contains 14 residues. CDR3 nucleotide sequence: TGTGCCAGCAGTGGAACAGTGGCGGGAAACACCATATATTTT. Its protein is CASSGTVAGNTIYF.

The CDR3 region is CASSPSGSYSNQPQHF. The DNA of the CDR3 is TGTGCCAGCTCACCCTCCGGGAGTTATAGCAATCAGCCCCAGCATTTT. The chain combines TRBV18 with TRBJ1-5; D is unclear. The CDR3 consists of 16 residues. Germline V gene sequence: CDR1 KGHSH, CDR2 LQKENI. V dropped 3 bases and J dropped 0 bases, with 12 bases sitting between them.

This clone turned up a few times. The chain carries TRBV4-3 and TRBJ1-2, with 7 bases that match TRBD1. V trimming: 1 base; J trimming: 1 base; junction bases outside the gene matches: 3. Germline V CDR1 and CDR2: LGHNA, YSLEER. The CDR3 is 15 residues long. The CDR3 bases are TGCGCCAGCAGCCAAGGTCACAGGGGTAACTATGGCTACACCTTC. Amino acids: CASSQGHRGNYGYTF.

This clone was seen a few times. The gene calls are TRBV7-2 and TRBJ2-5; TRBD1 might be the D (5 bases). The germline gives CDR1 SGHTA, CDR2 FQGNSA. The CDR3 is made up of 14 amino acids. With 2 bases removed from V and 3 bases from J, the gap between germline ends came to 10 bases. The CDR3 DNA reads TGTGCCAGCAGCTTATCAGGGTGGGAAGAGACCCAGTACTTC. Residues: CASSLSGWEETQYF.

In this sample, this clone turned up a few times. The rearrangement links TRBV10-3 to TRBJ1-5; the D gene is possibly TRBD1 (6 bases). The V and J ends lost 11 bases and 0 bases respectively, with 11 bases between them. The CDR3 loop spans 13 amino acids. CDR1 and CDR2 from the germline V gene are ENHRY and SYGVKD. The CDR3 DNA reads TGTGCCGTCCGACAGGATAGCAATCAGCCCCAGCATTTT. This encodes CAVRQDSNQPQHF.

The chain carries TRBV4-2 and TRBJ2-3; no clear D gene. Trimming took off 0 bases at V and 2 bases at J, with 9 bases between the two ends. CDR1 is LGHNA and CDR2 is YNFKEQ in the germline V gene. This CDR3 is 15 amino acids long. The DNA of the CDR3 is TGTGCCAGCAGCCAAGATAGAATAGCCACAGATACGCAGTATTTT. Amino acids: CASSQDRIATDTQYF.

The CDR3 sequence: CASSQPGGGYGYTF. The DNA of the CDR3 is TGTGCCAGCAGCCAACCAGGGGGTGGCTATGGCTACACCTTC. The chain couples TRBV4-2 to TRBJ1-2; 7 bases match TRBD1. Germline values: CDR1 LGHNA, CDR2 YNFKEQ. This CDR3 comprises 14 residues. The V gene end was trimmed by 2 bases and the J gene end by 4 bases; junction bases not matched to a gene: 4.